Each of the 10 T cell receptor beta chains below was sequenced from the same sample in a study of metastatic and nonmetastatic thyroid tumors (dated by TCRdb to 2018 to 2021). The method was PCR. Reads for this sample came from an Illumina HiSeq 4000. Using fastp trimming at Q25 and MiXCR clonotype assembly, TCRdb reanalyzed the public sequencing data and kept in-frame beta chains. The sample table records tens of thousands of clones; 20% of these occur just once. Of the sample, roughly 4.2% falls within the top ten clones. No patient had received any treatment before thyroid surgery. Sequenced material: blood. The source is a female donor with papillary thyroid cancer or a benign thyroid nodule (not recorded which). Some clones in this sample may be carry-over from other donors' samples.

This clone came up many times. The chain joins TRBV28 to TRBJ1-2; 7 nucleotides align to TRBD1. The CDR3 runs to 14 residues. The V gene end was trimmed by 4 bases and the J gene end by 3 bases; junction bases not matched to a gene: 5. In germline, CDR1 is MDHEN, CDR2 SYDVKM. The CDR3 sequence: CASSSGRGHYGYTF. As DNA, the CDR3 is TGTGCCAGCAGTTCTGGAAGGGGGCACTATGGCTACACCTTC.

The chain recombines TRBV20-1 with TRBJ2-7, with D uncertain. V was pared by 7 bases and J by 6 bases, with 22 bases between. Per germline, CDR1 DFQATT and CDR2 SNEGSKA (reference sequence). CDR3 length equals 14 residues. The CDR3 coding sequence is TGCAGTGTTAGTTATTCAGACCCCTTGCGCGAGCAGTACTTC. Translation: CSVSYSDPLREQYF.

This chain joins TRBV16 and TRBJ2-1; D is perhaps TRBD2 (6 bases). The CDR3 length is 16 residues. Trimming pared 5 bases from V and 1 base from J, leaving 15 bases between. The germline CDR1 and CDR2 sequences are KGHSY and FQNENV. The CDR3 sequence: CASSGDGSSSYNEQFF. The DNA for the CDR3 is TGTGCCAGCAGCGGTGACGGGAGTAGTTCCTACAATGAGCAGTTCTTC.

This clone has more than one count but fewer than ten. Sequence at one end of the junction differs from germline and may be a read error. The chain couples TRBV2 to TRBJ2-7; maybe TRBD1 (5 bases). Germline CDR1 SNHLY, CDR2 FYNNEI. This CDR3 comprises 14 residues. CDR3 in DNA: TGCGCCAGCAGCTACGACTCCTCCCAGGGCGAGCAGTACTTC. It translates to CASSYDSSQGEQYF.

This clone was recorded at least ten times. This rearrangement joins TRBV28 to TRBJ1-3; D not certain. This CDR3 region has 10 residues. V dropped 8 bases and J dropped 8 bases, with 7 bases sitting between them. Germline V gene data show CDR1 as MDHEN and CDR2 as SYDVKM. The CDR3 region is CASSTDTIYF. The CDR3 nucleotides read TGTGCCAGCTCTACGGACACCATATATTTT.

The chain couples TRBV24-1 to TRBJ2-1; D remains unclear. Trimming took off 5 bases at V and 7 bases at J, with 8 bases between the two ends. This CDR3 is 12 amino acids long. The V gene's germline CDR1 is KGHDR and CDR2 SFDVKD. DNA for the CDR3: TGTGCCACCAGTGGGCAGACTAATGAGCAGTTCTTC. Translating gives CATSGQTNEQFF.

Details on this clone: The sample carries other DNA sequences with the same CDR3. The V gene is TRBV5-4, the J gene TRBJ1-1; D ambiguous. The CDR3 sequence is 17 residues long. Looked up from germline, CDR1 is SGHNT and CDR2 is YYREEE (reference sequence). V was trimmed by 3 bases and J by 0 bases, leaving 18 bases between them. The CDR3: CASSSYGSVGMNTEAFF. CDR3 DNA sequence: TGTGCCAGCAGCTCCTACGGGTCTGTAGGGATGAACACTGAAGCTTTCTTT.

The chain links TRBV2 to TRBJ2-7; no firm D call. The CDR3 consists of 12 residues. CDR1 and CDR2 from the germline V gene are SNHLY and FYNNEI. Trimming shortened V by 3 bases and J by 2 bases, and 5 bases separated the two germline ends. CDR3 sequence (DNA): TGTGCCAGCAGTGACACTGCCTACGAGCAGTACTTC. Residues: CASSDTAYEQYF.

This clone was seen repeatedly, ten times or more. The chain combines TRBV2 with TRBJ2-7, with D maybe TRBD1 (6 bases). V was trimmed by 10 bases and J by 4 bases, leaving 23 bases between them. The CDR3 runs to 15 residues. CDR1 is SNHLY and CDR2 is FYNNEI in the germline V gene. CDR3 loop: CATNRGGQHKYEQYF. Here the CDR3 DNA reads TGTGCCACCAATCGGGGTGGACAGCATAAATACGAGCAGTACTTC.

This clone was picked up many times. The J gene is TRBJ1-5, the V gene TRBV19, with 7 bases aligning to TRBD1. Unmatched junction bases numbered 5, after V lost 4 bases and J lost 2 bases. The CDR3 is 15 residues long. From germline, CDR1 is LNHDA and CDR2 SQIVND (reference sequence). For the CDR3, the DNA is TGTGCCAGTAGTAACTGGCAGGGGGGCAATCAGCCCCAGCATTTT. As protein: CASSNWQGGNQPQHF. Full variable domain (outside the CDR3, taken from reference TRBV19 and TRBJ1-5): DGGITQSPKYLFRKEGQNVTLSCEQNLNHDAMYWYRQDPGQGLRLIYYSQIVNDFQKGDIAEGYSVSREKKESFPLTVTSAQKNPTAFYLCASSNWQGGNQPQHFGDGTRLSIL.